This T cell receptor (beta chain) was captured by sequencing in a study of T cells in Graves' hyperthyroidism and ophthalmopathy. Points from the study as a whole: Among thyroid clonotypes expanded above 0.001, most also appeared in blood. A model of 13 V-J features distinguished ophthalmopathy from stable hyperthyroidism.

As concerns this clonotype: What it recognizes is unknown.

No ophthalmopathy progression within 18 months constituted stable Graves' hyperthyroidism. Uncontrolled infection, other autoimmune disease, pregnancy or lactation barred patients from enrollment. Researchers amplified the TCR beta CDR3 regions from RNA transcripts. TCR CDR3 regions were first amplified by RT-PCR with HTBI primers. TCRdb used MiXCR to reprocess the multiplex PCR reads, holding one entry per CDR3 protein. This sample has 500,000 to 750,000 distinct CDR3 sequences, with 46% found just once. The germline V gene encodes CDR1 SGDLS and CDR2 YYNGEE. The CDR3 length is 15 residues. V lost 4 bases and J lost 5; bases outside the gene matches: 4.

The source material was peripheral blood or thyroid tissue (not recorded which). This chain joins TRBV9 and TRBJ2-3; 13 bases line up with TRBD2. The clonotype comes from a woman aged 18-29 years with Graves' hyperthyroidism. CDR3 sequence: CASSSRTSGRDTQYF. The CDR3 DNA follows: TGTGCCAGCAGCTCTCGGACTAGCGGGAGAGATACGCAGTATTTT.